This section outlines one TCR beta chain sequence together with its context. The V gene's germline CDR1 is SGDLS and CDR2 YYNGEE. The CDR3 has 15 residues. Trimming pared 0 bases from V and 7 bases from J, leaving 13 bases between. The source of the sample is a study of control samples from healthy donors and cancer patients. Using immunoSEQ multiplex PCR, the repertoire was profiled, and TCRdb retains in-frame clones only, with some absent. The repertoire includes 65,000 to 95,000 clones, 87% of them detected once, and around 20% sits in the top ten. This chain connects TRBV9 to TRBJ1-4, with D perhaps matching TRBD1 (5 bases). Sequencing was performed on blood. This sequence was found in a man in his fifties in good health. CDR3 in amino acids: CASSVAGTGGEKLFF. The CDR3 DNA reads TGTGCCAGCAGCGTAGCTGGCACAGGCGGTGAAAAACTGTTTTTT.